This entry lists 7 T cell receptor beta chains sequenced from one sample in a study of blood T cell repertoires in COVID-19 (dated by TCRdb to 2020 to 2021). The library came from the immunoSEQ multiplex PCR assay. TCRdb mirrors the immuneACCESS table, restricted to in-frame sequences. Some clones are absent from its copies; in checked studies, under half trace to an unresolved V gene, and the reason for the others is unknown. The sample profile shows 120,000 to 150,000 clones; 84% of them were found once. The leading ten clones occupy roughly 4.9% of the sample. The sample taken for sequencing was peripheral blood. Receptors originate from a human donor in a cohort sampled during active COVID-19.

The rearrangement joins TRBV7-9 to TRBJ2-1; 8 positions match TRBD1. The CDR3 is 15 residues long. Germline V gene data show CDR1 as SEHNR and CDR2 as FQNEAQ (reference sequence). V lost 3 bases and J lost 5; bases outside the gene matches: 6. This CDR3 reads CASSFKDRDHNEQFF. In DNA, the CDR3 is TGTGCCAGCAGCTTCAAGGACAGGGACCACAATGAGCAGTTCTTC. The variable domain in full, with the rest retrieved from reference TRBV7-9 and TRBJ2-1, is DTGVSQNPRHKITKRGQNVTFRCDPISEHNRLYWYRQTLGQGPEFLTYFQNEAQLEKSRLLSDRFSAERPKGSFSTLEIQRTEQGDSAMYLCASSFKDRDHNEQFFGPGTRLTVL.

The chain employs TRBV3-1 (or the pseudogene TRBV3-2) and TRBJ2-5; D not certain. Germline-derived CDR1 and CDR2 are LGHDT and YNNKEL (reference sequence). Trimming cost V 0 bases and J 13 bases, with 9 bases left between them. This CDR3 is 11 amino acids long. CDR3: CASSQDRPMYF. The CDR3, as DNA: TGTGCCAGCAGCCAAGACAGGCCAATGTACTTC.

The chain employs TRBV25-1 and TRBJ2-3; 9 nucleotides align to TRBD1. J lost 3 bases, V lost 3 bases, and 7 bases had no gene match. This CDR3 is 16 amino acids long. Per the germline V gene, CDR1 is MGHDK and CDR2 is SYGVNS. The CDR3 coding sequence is TGTGCCAGCAGTGATAACAGGGGGCGAGGGACAGATACGCAGTATTTT. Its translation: CASSDNRGRGTDTQYF.

For the CDR3, the DNA is TGTGCCAGCAGCCTCCTCGAGCGGGAGAGCAAATACGAGCAGTACGTC. Translating it yields CASSLLERESKYEQYV. The chain joins TRBV6-4 to TRBJ2-7, with 8 bases identical to TRBD2. This CDR3 spans 16 amino acids. After removal of 6 bases from V and 4 bases from J, the junction contained 14 bases not matched to a gene. Germline CDR1 is MRHNA and CDR2 is SNTAGT.

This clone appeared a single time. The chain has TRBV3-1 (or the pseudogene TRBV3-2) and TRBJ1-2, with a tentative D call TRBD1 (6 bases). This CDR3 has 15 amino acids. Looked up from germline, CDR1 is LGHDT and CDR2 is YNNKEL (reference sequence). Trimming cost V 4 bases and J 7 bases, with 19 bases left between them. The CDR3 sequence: CASSRKQTGLGGYTF. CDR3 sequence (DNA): TGTGCCAGCAGCCGTAAACAGACAGGACTTGGTGGCTACACCTTC.

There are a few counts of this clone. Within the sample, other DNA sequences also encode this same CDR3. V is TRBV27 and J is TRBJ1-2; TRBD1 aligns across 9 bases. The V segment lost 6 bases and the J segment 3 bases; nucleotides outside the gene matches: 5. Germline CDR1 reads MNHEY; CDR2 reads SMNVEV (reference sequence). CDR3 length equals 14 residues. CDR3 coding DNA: TGTGCCAGCAGGAGGACAGGGGAGGACTATGGCTACACCTTC. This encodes CASRRTGEDYGYTF.

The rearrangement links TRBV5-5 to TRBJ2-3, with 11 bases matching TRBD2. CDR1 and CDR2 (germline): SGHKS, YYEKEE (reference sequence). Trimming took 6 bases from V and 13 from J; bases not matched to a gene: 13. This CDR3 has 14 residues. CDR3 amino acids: CASNQEVAGGLEYF. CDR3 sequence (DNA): TGTGCCAGCAACCAGGAGGTAGCGGGGGGGTTGGAGTATTTT. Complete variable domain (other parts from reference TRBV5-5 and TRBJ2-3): DAGVTQSPTHLIKTRGQQVTLRCSPISGHKSVSWYQQVLGQGPQFIFQYYEKEERGRGNFPDRFSARQFPNYSSELNVNALLLGDSALYLCASNQEVAGGLEYFGPGTRLTVL.